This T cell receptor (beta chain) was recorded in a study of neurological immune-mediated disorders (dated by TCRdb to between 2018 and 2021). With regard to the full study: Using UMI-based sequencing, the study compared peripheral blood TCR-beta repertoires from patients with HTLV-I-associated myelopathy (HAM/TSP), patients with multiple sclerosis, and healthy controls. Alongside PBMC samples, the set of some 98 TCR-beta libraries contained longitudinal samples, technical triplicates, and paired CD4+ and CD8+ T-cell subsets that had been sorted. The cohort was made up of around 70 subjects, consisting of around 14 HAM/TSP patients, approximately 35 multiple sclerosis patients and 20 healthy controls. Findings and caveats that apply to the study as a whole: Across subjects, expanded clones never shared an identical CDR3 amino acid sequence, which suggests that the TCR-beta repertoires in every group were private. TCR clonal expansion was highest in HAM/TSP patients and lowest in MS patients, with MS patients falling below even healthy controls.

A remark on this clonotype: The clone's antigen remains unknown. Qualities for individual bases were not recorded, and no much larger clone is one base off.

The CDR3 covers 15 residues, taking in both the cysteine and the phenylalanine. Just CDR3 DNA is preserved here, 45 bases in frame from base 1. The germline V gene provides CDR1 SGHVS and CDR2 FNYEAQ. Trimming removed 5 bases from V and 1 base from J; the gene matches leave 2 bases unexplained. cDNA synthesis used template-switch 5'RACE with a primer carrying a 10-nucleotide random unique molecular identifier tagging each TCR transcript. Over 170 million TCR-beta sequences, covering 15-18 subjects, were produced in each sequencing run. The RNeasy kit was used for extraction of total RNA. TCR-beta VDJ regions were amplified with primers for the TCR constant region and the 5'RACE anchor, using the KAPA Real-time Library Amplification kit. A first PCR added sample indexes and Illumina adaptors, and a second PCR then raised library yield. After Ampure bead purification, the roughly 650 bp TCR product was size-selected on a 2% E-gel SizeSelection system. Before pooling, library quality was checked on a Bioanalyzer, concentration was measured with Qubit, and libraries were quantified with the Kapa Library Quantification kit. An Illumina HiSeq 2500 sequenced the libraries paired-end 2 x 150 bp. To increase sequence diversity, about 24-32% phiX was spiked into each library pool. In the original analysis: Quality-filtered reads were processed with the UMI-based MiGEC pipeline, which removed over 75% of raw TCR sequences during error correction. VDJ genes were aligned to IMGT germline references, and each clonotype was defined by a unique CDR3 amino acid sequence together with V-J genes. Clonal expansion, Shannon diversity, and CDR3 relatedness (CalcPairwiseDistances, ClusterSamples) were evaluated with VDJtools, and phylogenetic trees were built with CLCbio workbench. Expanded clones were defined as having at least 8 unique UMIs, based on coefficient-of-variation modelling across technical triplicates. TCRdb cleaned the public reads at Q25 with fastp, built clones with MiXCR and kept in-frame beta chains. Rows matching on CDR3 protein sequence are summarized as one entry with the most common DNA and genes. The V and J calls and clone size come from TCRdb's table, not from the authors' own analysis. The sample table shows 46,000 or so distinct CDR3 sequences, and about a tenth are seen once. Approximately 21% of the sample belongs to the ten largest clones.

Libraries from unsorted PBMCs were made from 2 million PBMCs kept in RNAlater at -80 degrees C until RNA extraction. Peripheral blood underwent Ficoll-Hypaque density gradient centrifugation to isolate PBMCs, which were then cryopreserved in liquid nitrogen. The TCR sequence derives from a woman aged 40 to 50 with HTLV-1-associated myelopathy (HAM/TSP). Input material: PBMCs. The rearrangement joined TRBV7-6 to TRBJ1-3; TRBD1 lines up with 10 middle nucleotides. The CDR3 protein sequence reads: CASSDRGQSGNTIYF. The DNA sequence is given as TGTGCCAGCAGCGACAGGGGGCAATCTGGAAACACCATATATTTT.